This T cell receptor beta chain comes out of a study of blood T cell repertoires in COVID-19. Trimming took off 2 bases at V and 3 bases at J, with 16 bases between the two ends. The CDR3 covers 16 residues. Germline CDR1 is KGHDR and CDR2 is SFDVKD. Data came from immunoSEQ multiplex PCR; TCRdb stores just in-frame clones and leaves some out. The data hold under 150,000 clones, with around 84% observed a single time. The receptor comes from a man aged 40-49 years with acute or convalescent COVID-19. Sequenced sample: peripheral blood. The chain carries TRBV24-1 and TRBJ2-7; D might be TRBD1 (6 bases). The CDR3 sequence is CATSDSTGKGGYEQYF. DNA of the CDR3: TGTGCCACCAGTGATTCCACAGGAAAAGGGGGCTACGAGCAGTACTTC.